The 3 T cell receptor beta chains below were found in one sample sequenced in a study of human T cells and chemical hapten exposure. The time point here: pre-sensitization, week 0. The sample's treatment: therapeutic diphenylcyclopropenone sensitization with weekly scalp DPC. Each CDR3 protein is one row after TCRdb ran MiXCR on the RACE reads. The sample lists roughly 380,000 distinct CDR3 sequences; 4.5% to 6% were seen once. The source material was whole blood, sampled in connection with sensitization to the hapten diphenylcyclopropenone (DPC). The receptors here all came from a woman aged 45 to 65 with alopecia areata. Some clones in this sample may be carry-over from other donors' samples.

This clonotype was seen ten or more times. J is TRBJ2-3 and V is TRBV2; tentatively, D is TRBD1 (6 bases). V shed 1 base and J shed 0 bases, with 8 bases lying between them. Germline loops: CDR1 SNHLY, CDR2 FYNNEI. The CDR3 totals 15 residues. The CDR3 is CASSEGRGSTDTQYF. The DNA for the CDR3 is TGTGCCAGCAGTGAAGGCAGGGGCAGCACAGATACGCAGTATTTT.

Only a few counts were recorded for this clonotype. The chain combines TRBV24-1 with TRBJ2-2; 9 bases map to TRBD1. This CDR3 contains 17 residues. The trim removed 1 base at V and 4 bases at J, leaving 6 bases unmatched. CDR1 and CDR2 from the germline V gene are KGHDR and SFDVKD. The CDR3 bases are TGTGCCACCAGTGATTTAACGGGACAGGGCCTCACCGGGGAGCTGTTTTTT. Its protein is CATSDLTGQGLTGELFF.

Points on this clonotype: A much larger clone differs from this one at a single base, so this may be a read error. The chain is built from TRBV7-9 and TRBJ2-5; unclear D gene. The CDR3 is 11 amino acids. CDR1 SEHNR and CDR2 FQNEAQ come from the germline V gene (reference sequence). The CDR3 loop is CASSEKETLYF. CDR3 coding DNA: TGTGCCAGCAGCGAGAAAGAGACCCTGTACTTC.